The 3 T cell receptor beta chains given below trace back to one sample, sequenced in a study of cytomegalovirus exposure and HLA in healthy donors. Primers included in the PCR were 60 Vbeta and 13 Jbeta primers. Using immunoSEQ multiplex PCR, the repertoire was profiled, and TCRdb retains in-frame clones only, with some absent. The data contain 120,000 or so clones, over 75% of them singletons. The sample consisted of PBMCs. These TCRs come from a man younger than 45 in good health and CMV-seronegative.

This chain joins TRBV9 and TRBJ1-2, with D hard to call. The germline V gene encodes CDR1 SGDLS and CDR2 YYNGEE. V was shortened by 0 bases and J by 1 base, with 10 bases between the two germline ends. The CDR3 spans 15 residues. CDR3 residues: CASSVDPGNNYGYTF. For the CDR3, the DNA is TGTGCCAGCAGCGTAGACCCAGGAAATAACTATGGCTACACCTTC.

The chain joins TRBV5-4 to TRBJ1-4; D gene unclear. CDR1 and CDR2 (germline): SGHNT, YYREEE (reference sequence). V gave up 4 bases and J gave up 0 bases, with 13 bases separating them. The CDR3 is 16 residues long. The CDR3 is CASSPGTAATNEKLFF. CDR3 coding DNA: TGTGCCAGCAGCCCCGGAACAGCTGCAACTAATGAAAAACTGTTTTTT.

V gene TRBV5-8 combines with J gene TRBJ1-5; D call uncertain. CDR1 SGHTS and CDR2 YDEGEE come from the germline V gene. The CDR3 contains 16 residues. V shed 5 bases and J shed 0 bases, with 15 bases lying between them. CDR3 protein: CASSRGASPSNQPQHF. CDR3 coding DNA: TGTGCCAGCAGTCGGGGAGCCAGTCCTAGCAATCAGCCCCAGCATTTT.